This T cell receptor beta chain appears in the sequencing data of a study of pediatric ulcerative colitis. The study's findings and limits: All ulcerative colitis patients, but no controls, carried two rectal clonotypes. Acute severe colitis showed lower rectal diversity from clonal expansions.

Rectal tissue came from one to two pinch biopsies taken at colonoscopy. The diagnostic colonoscopy in ulcerative colitis patients preceded any immunosuppressive treatment. The CDR3 has 15 residues. CDR1 MGHRA and CDR2 YSYEKL come from the germline V gene. The J segment lost 3 bases and the V segment lost 1 base, leaving 3 bases of the junction unmatched. Up to 500,000 reads were sequenced per sample. Sequenced by immunoSEQ multiplex PCR; TCRdb stores in-frame clones only, minus some. The table has some 24,000 clones, 70% to 75% seen once. This clone appeared a few times. The antigen remains undetermined.

This TCR was recovered from a boy between 5 and 17 years old with severe ulcerative colitis. V is TRBV4-1 and J is TRBJ2-7, with 10 bases fitting TRBD2. The sequencing input was gut tissue. CDR3 loop: CASSQALAGDYEQYF. The CDR3 DNA reads TGCGCCAGCAGCCAAGCGCTAGCGGGAGACTACGAGCAGTACTTC.